The T cell receptor (beta chain) described here comes from a study of blood T cell repertoires in COVID-19. Study at large: Samples of COVID-19 (acute and convalescent) were obtained from the United States, Italy and Spain. The cDNA or gDNA used as material had been derived from T cells, B-cell-depleted T cells, or PBMCs.

Authors' analysis steps: By means of reference gene primer amplification, nucleated cell counts were estimated. Sequencing was performed with immunoSEQ multiplex PCR; in TCRdb, only in-frame clones are kept and a portion is missing. Clone size and the V and J calls come from that table; the DNA yielded D and trimming. The table has around 200,000 clones, about 88% seen once. The TCR sequence derives from a man aged 40-50 years with active or convalescent COVID-19. The sequencing sample was made of peripheral blood.

CDR3 DNA sequence: TGTGCCAGCAGTTACGGTTCGGCAGGGTCTGGAAACACCATATATTTT. Translating gives CASSYGSAGSGNTIYF. The rearrangement links TRBV6-5 to TRBJ1-3, with D possibly being TRBD1 (5 bases). The length of the CDR3 is 16 residues. The ends were cut back, 2 bases at V and 1 base at J, with 12 bases in the middle. Germline assignment: CDR1 MNHEY and CDR2 SVGAGI.